The entry below gives a single TCR beta chain sequence along with its context. What this receptor recognizes is not known. Base qualities were left out, and no much larger clone turns up one base away. This record comes from a study of blood T cell repertoires in COVID-19 (dated by TCRdb to 2018 to 2021). Describing the broader study: Collaborator samples came from the United States, Italy and Spain and covered acute and convalescent phases of COVID-19. A freely available public database, intended as a resource for researchers studying the immune response to SARS-CoV-2, is where the repertoires were released. A de-identified subject ID, COVID-19 status, age in years and sex were almost always included in the sample metadata. The prospective study material was composed of cDNA or gDNA derived from T cells, B-cell-depleted T cells, or PBMCs. Samples came from the ongoing ImmuneRACE study (first 160 participants) plus 1,254 subjects from 6 global collaborators. The dataset comprised deeply sampled blood TCRbeta repertoires from subjects exposed to, actively infected with, or recovered from COVID-19. Where available, HLA class I and class II types were taken from metadata supplied by the sample provider and were not determined by assay-based typing. Results and caveats for the whole study, not just this receptor: The amount of clinical and demographic metadata varied by source and participant and was provided uncurated.

Collaborating institutions collected whole blood in K2EDTA tubes following their own protocols. Collaborator samples were shipped for TCRbeta analysis as frozen whole blood, isolated PBMCs, or DNA extracted from either sample type. Trimming at the junction amounts to 7 bases on V and 5 bases on J, and the germline ends lie 17 bases apart. The CDR3 goes from the cysteine to the phenylalanine over 14 residues. Solely the CDR3 DNA is kept, with 42 bases framed from the first base. CDR1 is given as SEHNR and CDR2 as FQNEAQ, both from the germline V gene (reference sequence). The immunoSEQ Assay, a bias-controlled multiplex PCR, was used to amplify TCRbeta CDR3 regions from genomic DNA. The study's own analysis went as follows. Within the assay, amplification of reference gene primers was used to estimate how many nucleated cells each sample contained. To quantify the absolute abundance of each unique TCRbeta CDR3 rearrangement, sequence reads were collapsed and filtered. Productive Simpson clonality was computed per sample as the square root of Simpson's diversity index over productive rearrangements. This immuneACCESS table, as held by TCRdb, lists in-frame sequences with V and J called but not all clones. Of the missing ones, under half trace to an unresolved V gene in checked studies; the others have no known cause. That table supplies the V and J calls and clone size; D and trimming were determined from the DNA. The sample profile shows 90,000 to 150,000 clones; around nine tenths of them were found once. The ten largest clones represent around 2.1% of the sample.

This TCR was sampled from a woman between 50 and 59 years old with acute or convalescent COVID-19. In this chain, TRBV7-9 is recombined with TRBJ2-5, with TRBD1 perhaps the D gene, on 6 matching bases. The sample taken for sequencing was peripheral blood. At the DNA level, the sequence is TGTGCCAGCAACCCAGGGGTTAGCCCGGAGACCCAGTACTTC. Its amino acids are CASNPGVSPETQYF.